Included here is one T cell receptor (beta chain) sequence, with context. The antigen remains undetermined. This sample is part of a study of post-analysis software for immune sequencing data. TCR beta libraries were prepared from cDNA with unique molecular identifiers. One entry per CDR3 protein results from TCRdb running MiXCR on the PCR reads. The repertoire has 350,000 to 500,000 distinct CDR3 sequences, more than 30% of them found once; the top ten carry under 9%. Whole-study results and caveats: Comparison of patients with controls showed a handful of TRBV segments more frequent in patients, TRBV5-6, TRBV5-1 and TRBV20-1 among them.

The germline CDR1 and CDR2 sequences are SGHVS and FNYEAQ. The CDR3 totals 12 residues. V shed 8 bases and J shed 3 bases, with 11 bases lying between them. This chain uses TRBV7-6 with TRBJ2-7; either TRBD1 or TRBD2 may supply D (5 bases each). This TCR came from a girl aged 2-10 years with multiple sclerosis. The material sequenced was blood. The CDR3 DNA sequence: TGTGCCAGCGGTCGGGACGGCTACGAGCAGTACTTC. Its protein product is CASGRDGYEQYF.